These 27 T cell receptor beta chains came from one sample sequenced in a study of cytomegalovirus exposure and HLA in healthy donors. The PCR employed 60 Vbeta primers together with 13 Jbeta primers. Assay: immunoSEQ multiplex PCR; the TCRdb copy retains only in-frame clones and omits some. The repertoire holds 45,000 to 65,000 clones, with 60% to 80% as singletons. Sequencing used PBMCs. The receptors stem from a woman between 35 and 50 years old in good health and CMV-seropositive.

This clone was seen more than once but under ten times. In DNA form, the CDR3 reads TGTGCCAGCAGCTTAGAGGCAGGGAGGGATTACGAGCAGTACTTC. It specifies CASSLEAGRDYEQYF. The rearrangement uses TRBV11-2 and TRBJ2-7, with 7 bases that match TRBD2. The CDR3 is 15 residues long. Per the germline V gene, CDR1 is SGHAT and CDR2 is FQNNGV. The ends lost 0 bases at V and 4 bases at J; junction bases unmatched: 6.

The rearrangement uses TRBV7-9 and TRBJ2-3; no definite D call. Trimming pared 5 bases from V and 2 bases from J, leaving 14 bases between. The germline gives CDR1 SEHNR, CDR2 FQNEAQ (reference sequence). This CDR3 contains 15 residues. CDR3 DNA sequence: TGTGCCAGCAGCCATCCATACTCTTCCACAGATACGCAGTATTTT. Encoded protein: CASSHPYSSTDTQYF.

This chain uses TRBV6-1 with TRBJ2-3; 7 nucleotides agree with TRBD2. The CDR3 has 16 amino acids. Per germline, CDR1 MNHNS and CDR2 SASEGT. Unmatched junction bases numbered 8, after V lost 3 bases and J lost 2 bases. CDR3 protein: CASSDGRGGYTDTQYF. CDR3 DNA: TGTGCCAGCAGTGACGGACGCGGGGGATACACAGATACGCAGTATTTT.

The CDR3 loop reads CASSRRAGTNEKLFF. The CDR3 DNA sequence: TGTGCCAGCAGTAGACGAGCAGGGACTAATGAAAAACTGTTTTTT. This chain uses TRBV25-1 with TRBJ1-4; TRBD1 is a possible D gene (5 bases). The length of the CDR3 is 15 residues. Per the germline V gene, CDR1 is MGHDK and CDR2 is SYGVNS. Trimming shortened V by 5 bases and J by 2 bases, and 12 bases separated the two germline ends.

This chain links TRBV21-1 with TRBJ1-2; the table's D call TRBD1 went unverified against the DNA. TRBV21-1 is a pseudogene locus. This CDR3 region has 13 residues. The CDR3 region has the DNA TGTGCCAGCCGAGCAAGGGTAGGGGGAAACTACACCTTC. Translating gives CASRARVGGNYTF.

This clone was found a few times. The genes are TRBV4-2 and TRBJ2-1, with 10 bases that match TRBD1. The CDR3 runs to 16 residues. V lost 0 bases, J lost 7 bases, and 6 bases stayed unmatched. The V gene's germline CDR1 is LGHNA and CDR2 YNFKEQ. CDR3 residues: CASSQDRDRGWNEQFF. In DNA form, the CDR3 reads TGTGCCAGCAGCCAAGATCGGGACAGGGGCTGGAATGAGCAGTTCTTC.

V usage is TRBV30 and J usage is TRBJ1-2; D is unresolved. Germline CDR1 GTSNPN, CDR2 SVGIG (reference sequence). The CDR3 is made up of 13 amino acids. V lost 0 bases, J lost 8 bases, and 13 bases lay in between. CDR3 in amino acids: CAWSVLRGYGYTF. The CDR3 DNA is TGTGCCTGGAGTGTACTTCGGGGTTACGGCTACACCTTC.

This clone was seen once. The chain carries TRBV5-1 and TRBJ1-1; 7 bases align to TRBD1. V trimming: 2 bases; J trimming: 9 bases; junction bases outside the gene matches: 10. The CDR3 sequence is 14 residues long. CDR1 and CDR2 (germline): SGHRS, YFSETQ. The CDR3 DNA sequence: TGCGCCAGCAGCTTCCGAGACAGGGAAGGGCAAGCTTTCTTT. This translates into CASSFRDREGQAFF.

The J gene is TRBJ2-5, the V gene TRBV7-2, with 7 nucleotides matching TRBD1. The DNA end is a closer match to TRBJ2-7, so the J assignment may be wrong. This CDR3 is 16 amino acids long. The germline V gene encodes CDR1 SGHTA and CDR2 FQGNSA. Here the CDR3 reads CASSLAHRGGAYEQYF. CDR3 DNA: TGTGCCAGCAGCTTAGCGCACCGAGGGGGCGCCTACGAGCAGTACTTC.

V is TRBV5-4 and J is TRBJ2-3, with 9 bases fitting TRBD1. Germline V gives CDR1 SGHNT, CDR2 YYREEE (reference sequence). The CDR3 loop spans 15 amino acids. The V gene end was trimmed by 4 bases and the J gene end by 5 bases; junction bases not matched to a gene: 8. Written as DNA, the CDR3 is TGTGCCAGCAGCCTACAGGGGGCTGGGGAAGATACGCAGTATTTT. As protein: CASSLQGAGEDTQYF.

V gene TRBV7-2 combines with J gene TRBJ1-2; 8 bases fit TRBD1. The ends lost 1 base at V and 7 bases at J; junction bases unmatched: 20. The CDR3 is 19 residues long. CDR1 and CDR2 (germline): SGHTA, FQGNSA. The CDR3 loop is CASSLDALDRVALFGGYTF. Here the CDR3 DNA reads TGTGCCAGCAGCTTAGACGCCCTGGACAGGGTGGCTCTCTTTGGTGGCTACACCTTC.

The chain combines TRBV21-1 with TRBJ2-2; TRBD2 is taken as the D call from the table, unchecked against the DNA. TRBV21-1 counts as a pseudogene. The CDR3 length is 16 residues. CDR3 protein: CASRTSGGPNTGELFF. The CDR3 DNA reads as TGTGCCAGCAGGACTAGCGGGGGGCCTAACACCGGGGAGCTGTTTTTT.

The V call is TRBV11-2, the J call TRBJ1-6; TRBD1 matches at 9 bases. V was clipped by 5 bases and J by 10 bases; unmatched bases: 9. The CDR3 totals 15 residues. Germline assignment: CDR1 SGHAT and CDR2 FQNNGV. The CDR3 bases are TGTGCCAGCAGCCCCCAGACAGGGGGATCGTCACCCCTCCACTTT. Translated, it gives CASSPQTGGSSPLHF.

The rearrangement links TRBV9 to TRBJ1-1; tentative D call: TRBD1 (5 bases). V was shortened by 0 bases and J by 7 bases, with 13 bases between the two germline ends. Germline assignment: CDR1 SGDLS and CDR2 YYNGEE. CDR3 length: 14 residues. The chain's CDR3 is CASSVDPNQGEAFF. The CDR3 DNA sequence: TGTGCCAGCAGCGTAGATCCAAACCAGGGTGAAGCTTTCTTT. The complete variable domain, with remaining parts taken from reference TRBV9 and TRBJ1-1, reads DSGVTQTPKHLITATGQRVTLRCSPRSGDLSVYWYQQSLDQGLQFLIQYYNGEERAKGNILERFSAQQFPDLHSELNLSSLELGDSALYFCASSVDPNQGEAFFGQGTRLTVV.

V gene TRBV5-4 combines with J gene TRBJ2-2, with D perhaps matching TRBD2 (5 bases). The CDR3 loop spans 17 amino acids. Trimming took off 0 bases at V and 5 bases at J, with 17 bases between the two ends. Germline V gene data show CDR1 as SGHNT and CDR2 as YYREEE (reference sequence). The CDR3 region is CASSLDPRTPGTGELFF. CDR3 bases: TGTGCCAGCAGCTTGGACCCGCGAACCCCGGGGACCGGGGAGCTGTTTTTT. Together with reference TRBV5-4 and TRBJ2-2, the CDR3 gives the full variable domain: ETGVTQSPTHLIKTRGQQVTLRCSSQSGHNTVSWYQQALGQGPQFIFQYYREEENGRGNFPPRFSGLQFPNYSSELNVNALELDDSALYLCASSLDPRTPGTGELFFGEGSRLTVL.

This clone was seen a single time. This chain uses TRBV2 with TRBJ1-2; weak D call: TRBD1 (6 bases). The CDR3 extends over 16 amino acids. CDR1 is SNHLY and CDR2 is FYNNEI in the germline V gene. Trimming left V 3 bases short and J 5 bases short, with 19 bases between. The CDR3 is CASSDPFRVGTYGYTF. The CDR3 DNA sequence: TGTGCCAGCAGTGACCCCTTTCGGGTAGGGACATATGGCTACACCTTC.

The chain recombines TRBV6-5 with TRBJ1-5; 11 bases fit TRBD1. CDR3 length equals 15 residues. V lost 2 bases and J lost 6; bases outside the gene matches: 3. Germline V gene sequence: CDR1 MNHEY, CDR2 SVGAGI. CDR3 loop: CASSYRTGGGQPQHF. The CDR3 region has the DNA TGTGCCAGCAGTTACCGGACAGGGGGCGGTCAGCCCCAGCATTTT.

This clone showed up just a few times. The chain combines TRBV5-4 with TRBJ2-5; D may be TRBD2 (6 bases). The CDR3 length is 14 residues. The germline V gene has CDR1 SGHNT and CDR2 YYREEE (reference sequence). Trimming left V 10 bases short and J 0 bases short, with 16 bases between. CDR3 DNA: TGTGCCGCTAGGCGGGGTTATGACCAAGAGACCCAGTACTTC. Translated: CAARRGYDQETQYF.

The chain employs TRBV7-2 and TRBJ1-1; D is unresolved. Per germline, CDR1 SGHTA and CDR2 FQGNSA. The CDR3 is 12 residues long. The V end lost 4 bases, the J end lost 4 bases, and 7 bases lay between the germline ends. The CDR3 sequence: CASSSQVTEAFF. CDR3 coding DNA: TGTGCCAGCAGCTCCCAGGTCACTGAAGCTTTCTTT.

Comments on this clone: This sample also contains other DNA sequences that code for the same CDR3. CDR3 DNA: TGTGCCACCTCTCCCAGGGAAGGATCCACTGAAGCTTTCTTT. Amino acids: CATSPREGSTEAFF. This chain connects TRBV6-1 to TRBJ1-1; weak D call: TRBD1 (5 bases). Per the germline V gene, CDR1 is MNHNS and CDR2 is SASEGT. Trimming took 10 bases from V and 4 from J, leaving 19 bases between them. This CDR3 is built from 14 residues.

Only one count was recorded for this clone. This chain joins TRBV7-2 and TRBJ2-1; 10 nucleotides align to TRBD2. Germline values: CDR1 SGHTA, CDR2 FQGNSA. The CDR3 has 14 residues. V shed 6 bases and J 10 bases; nucleotides not matched to a gene: 9. CDR3 region: CASRSLAGAAEQFF. The CDR3 DNA is TGTGCCAGCAGGTCTCTAGCGGGGGCGGCCGAGCAGTTCTTC.

The gene calls are TRBV11-2 and TRBJ1-2, with D possibly matching TRBD1 (6 bases). CDR1 and CDR2 (germline): SGHAT, FQNNGV. There are 15 residues in the CDR3. With 6 bases removed from V and 0 bases from J, the gap between germline ends came to 14 bases. The CDR3 DNA is TGTGCCAGCAGTTTGGCAGGGGCGGCTAACTATGGCTACACCTTC. Protein sequence: CASSLAGAANYGYTF.

Worth noting for this clone: In the same sample, other DNA sequences code for this CDR3. This chain connects TRBV15 to TRBJ1-2; 7 bases map to TRBD1. This CDR3 is 14 amino acids long. Germline loops: CDR1 LNHNV, CDR2 YYDKDF (reference sequence). V lost 5 bases to trimming and J lost 3 bases; unmatched junction nucleotides: 6. In DNA, the CDR3 is TGTGCCACCAGCGGAGGGGGGACAGACTATGGCTACACCTTC. Amino acid sequence: CATSGGGTDYGYTF.

Here the CDR3 DNA reads TGTGCCAGCAGCCTCGGGACAGGGGGCTGGGAGACCCAGTACTTC. It encodes CASSLGTGGWETQYF. This chain connects TRBV9 to TRBJ2-5; 12 nucleotides agree with TRBD1. Germline V gene sequence: CDR1 SGDLS, CDR2 YYNGEE. The J segment lost 5 bases and the V segment lost 4 bases, leaving 6 bases of the junction unmatched. The CDR3 sequence is 15 residues long.

V usage is TRBV7-2 and J usage is TRBJ1-2; 7 bases fit TRBD1. The CDR3 is 16 amino acids. Germline lookup yields CDR1 SGHTA and CDR2 FQGNSA. Trimming removed 7 bases from V and 4 bases from J; junction bases left unmatched: 15. The CDR3 sequence: CASIRLGTDYAYGYTF. DNA of the CDR3: TGTGCCAGCATCAGACTCGGGACAGACTATGCCTATGGCTACACCTTC.

V is TRBV18 and J is TRBJ1-1; D is perhaps TRBD1 (5 bases). The V end was cut by 6 bases, the J end by 0 bases, with 14 bases between. The V gene's germline CDR1 is KGHSH and CDR2 LQKENI. The CDR3 length is 15 residues. CDR3 nucleotides: TGTGCCAGCTCCTCTGGTCGGGGGATGAACACTGAAGCTTTCTTT. This codes for CASSSGRGMNTEAFF.

This clone was found a few times. The rearrangement joins TRBV27 to TRBJ1-2, with 8 bases lining up with TRBD1. Germline V gene lookup returns CDR1 MNHEY and CDR2 SMNVEV (reference sequence). V dropped 3 bases and J dropped 6; count of bases not matched to a gene: 6. The CDR3 is 14 amino acids. CDR3 sequence (DNA): TGTGCCAGCAGTTTTAGGACAGGGACGGATGGCTACACCTTC. This codes for CASSFRTGTDGYTF.